The 32 T cell receptor beta chains listed next were all sequenced from one sample in a study of regulatory T cells in long-lasting Graves disease. Specified time point: newly diagnosed GD, antithyroid drugs for less than 3 months. Researchers made the TCR library from RNA that was extracted from PBMCs. Libraries of TCR beta came from iRepertoire HTBI primers plus Arm-PCR of CDR3 regions. TCRdb reprocessed the multiplex PCR reads with MiXCR, giving one entry per CDR3 protein. The sample records roughly 500,000 distinct CDR3 sequences, around 12% being singletons. These records were also assigned to another study, of T cells in Graves' hyperthyroidism and ophthalmopathy.

The material sequenced was peripheral blood mononuclear cells (PBMCs), taken at new diagnosis, from a patient treated with antithyroid drugs. These receptors came from a woman in her twenties or thirties with Graves disease.

This clonotype was counted between two and nine times. This sequence joins TRBV19 and TRBJ1-3; possibly TRBD1 for D (6 bases). Germline values: CDR1 LNHDA, CDR2 SQIVND (reference sequence). The CDR3 contains 15 residues. V shed 8 bases and J shed 3 bases, with 17 bases lying between them. CDR3 bases: TGTGCCAGTGGCGGAGGGACATGGGGTGGAAACACCATATATTTT. Translated, it gives CASGGGTWGGNTIYF.

This clonotype was recorded many times. The chain joins TRBV19 to TRBJ2-2, with 8 nucleotides matching TRBD2. With V trimmed by 7 bases and J by 3 bases, 7 bases remained unmatched. This CDR3 comprises 15 residues. Per germline, CDR1 LNHDA and CDR2 SQIVND (reference sequence). CDR3 bases: TGTGCCAGTACCCGGGGGGGGCTGGACACCGGGGAGCTGTTTTTT. Translated: CASTRGGLDTGELFF.

This clonotype was detected ten times or more. The chain employs TRBV6-2 or TRBV6-3 and TRBJ2-7, with 10 bases aligning to TRBD2. With V trimmed by 6 bases and J by 0 bases, 5 bases remained unmatched. The CDR3 is 15 residues long. Germline lookup yields CDR1 MNHEY and CDR2 SVGEGT. The CDR3 region is CASSPASGSSYEQYF. DNA for the CDR3: TGTGCCAGCAGCCCAGCTAGCGGGAGCTCCTACGAGCAGTACTTC.

The CDR3 loop is CASMSRVGNQPQHF. In DNA form, the CDR3 reads TGTGCCAGCATGAGTAGGGTTGGCAATCAGCCCCAGCATTTT. The V gene is TRBV27, the J gene TRBJ1-5; the D is unclear. Germline loops: CDR1 MNHEY, CDR2 SMNVEV (reference sequence). V was pared by 7 bases and J by 2 bases, with 12 bases between. This CDR3 comprises 14 residues.

This clonotype was seen ten or more times. The genes are TRBV9 and TRBJ2-7; TRBD2 matches 8 bases. The CDR3 extends over 16 amino acids. The junction had 15 bases not matched to a gene; V was cut back by 3 bases and J by 7 bases. Germline V gives CDR1 SGDLS, CDR2 YYNGEE. CDR3 sequence: CASSARGGDGAEEQYF. In DNA, the CDR3 is TGTGCCAGCAGCGCCCGGGGGGGGGACGGAGCTGAGGAGCAGTACTTC.

Comments on this clonotype: With a much larger clone just one base away, this may be a read error. The V call is TRBV20-1, the J call TRBJ1-4; 8 bases fit TRBD1. The germline CDR1 and CDR2 sequences are DFQATT and SNEGSKA (reference sequence). CDR3 length: 16 amino acids. The V and J ends lost 5 bases and 6 bases, in that order; junction bases with no gene match: 14. The CDR3 reads CSAPDRDVGRDEKLFF. The CDR3 bases are TGCAGTGCTCCGGACAGGGACGTTGGGAGGGATGAAAAACTGTTTTTT.

The table lists this clonotype with many counts. The chain employs TRBV20-1 and TRBJ2-1, with 9 nucleotides matching TRBD1. The trim removed 0 bases at V and 8 bases at J, leaving 14 bases unmatched. The germline V gene has CDR1 DFQATT and CDR2 SNEGSKA (reference sequence). CDR3 length: 17 residues. The CDR3 DNA reads as TGCAGTGCTAGAGATGGGGCAGGACAGGGGATATGGGATGAGCAGTTCTTC. Translated, it gives CSARDGAGQGIWDEQFF.

This clonotype has at least ten counts. This sequence joins TRBV3-1 and TRBJ1-2; D call uncertain. Trimming stripped 0 bases from V and 8 bases from J, with 16 bases between. This CDR3 region has 15 residues. CDR1 LGHDT and CDR2 YNNKEL come from the germline V gene (reference sequence). The CDR3 DNA reads TGTGCCAGCAGCCAAGATAACGGAGGGCGGGGAGGCTACACCTTC. This encodes CASSQDNGGRGGYTF.

Regarding this clonotype: A much larger clone is a single base away; this may be a read error. The chain couples TRBV12-3 or TRBV12-4 to TRBJ2-7, with a possible D match to TRBD2 (5 bases). Between the trimmed V and J ends, which lost 6 bases and 7 bases, there was a span of 19 bases. This CDR3 spans 14 amino acids. The DNA of the CDR3 is TGTGCCAGCAGGAATGGACTCAACACGGGTGAGCAGTACTTC. Protein product: CASRNGLNTGEQYF.

In its sample, this clonotype was seen many times. The J gene is TRBJ2-4, the V gene TRBV5-5; tentative D call: TRBD2 (6 bases). The V and J ends lost 1 base and 7 bases respectively, with 18 bases between them. The CDR3 is 16 amino acids. Per germline, CDR1 SGHKS and CDR2 YYEKEE (reference sequence). The CDR3 protein is CASSLYSRVGGNIQYF. CDR3 DNA sequence: TGTGCCAGCAGCTTGTATTCGCGAGTAGGAGGGAACATTCAGTACTTC.

This clonotype was counted at least ten times. The CDR3 coding sequence is TGTGCCATCAGTGATAGGACAGGGCTTTCACCCCTCCACTTT. It codes for CAISDRTGLSPLHF. The chain employs TRBV10-3 and TRBJ1-6; 8 nucleotides match TRBD1. The V segment lost 3 bases and the J segment 9 bases; nucleotides outside the gene matches: 4. Per germline, CDR1 ENHRY and CDR2 SYGVKD. The CDR3 runs to 14 residues.

V usage is TRBV5-1 and J usage is TRBJ2-2; 7 bases fit TRBD2. CDR3 size: 16 residues. Germline lookup yields CDR1 SGHRS and CDR2 YFSETQ. J was trimmed by 5 bases and V by 1 base; bases with no gene match: 8. The CDR3 DNA follows: TGCGCCAGCAGCTTGCACCAGGGAGGGCGGACCGGGGAGCTGTTTTTT. Translating gives CASSLHQGGRTGELFF. The full variable domain, its missing parts supplied by reference TRBV5-1 and TRBJ2-2, is KAGVTQTPRYLIKTRGQQVTLSCSPISGHRSVSWYQQTPGQGLQFLFEYFSETQRNKGNFPGRFSGRQFSNSRSEMNVSTLELGDSALYLCASSLHQGGRTGELFFGEGSRLTVL.

This clonotype was seen ten or more times. The V call is TRBV13, the J call TRBJ1-2; possibly TRBD1 for D (6 bases). The CDR3 is 17 amino acids. The germline V and J ends were trimmed by 6 bases and 0 bases, with 20 bases remaining between them. From germline, CDR1 is PRHDT and CDR2 FYEKMQ (reference sequence). The CDR3 DNA sequence: TGTGCCAGCAGTTCATCCTACCCGCCAGGGGCTAACTATGGCTACACCTTC. Translated: CASSSSYPPGANYGYTF.

This clonotype was seen many times. The chain recombines TRBV3-1 with TRBJ1-1; a possible D gene is TRBD1 (5 bases). CDR3 size: 14 residues. Per the germline V gene, CDR1 is LGHDT and CDR2 is YNNKEL (reference sequence). The V end was cut by 1 base, the J end by 7 bases, with 13 bases between. CDR3 loop: CASSQGGGGGEAFF. The CDR3 nucleotides read TGTGCCAGCAGCCAAGGTGGGGGAGGAGGTGAAGCTTTCTTT.

The chain couples TRBV20-1 to TRBJ1-4; TRBD1 aligns across 9 bases. V dropped 5 bases and J dropped 0; count of bases not matched to a gene: 10. CDR1 is DFQATT and CDR2 is SNEGSKA in the germline V gene (reference sequence). The CDR3 totals 17 residues. The CDR3, as DNA: TGCAGTGCTGCTTCCGGGACAGGGTCAACAACTAATGAAAAACTGTTTTTT. This translates into CSAASGTGSTTNEKLFF.

This clonotype was picked up a small number of times. This chain joins TRBV11-2 and TRBJ2-2; 8 bases line up with TRBD2. V shed 4 bases and J 3 bases; nucleotides not matched to a gene: 10. CDR3 length: 17 amino acids. The germline V gene has CDR1 SGHAT and CDR2 FQNNGV. CDR3 sequence (DNA): TGTGCCAGCAGCTGGGGGGGTAGCGGGGATTACACCGGGGAGCTGTTTTTT. This translates into CASSWGGSGDYTGELFF.

The sample holds many counts of this clonotype. The chain recombines TRBV13 with TRBJ2-7, with D possibly TRBD2 on 5 matching bases. The germline V gene has CDR1 PRHDT and CDR2 FYEKMQ (reference sequence). This CDR3 spans 15 amino acids. Trimming shortened V by 2 bases and J by 3 bases, and 14 bases separated the two germline ends. The CDR3 DNA is TGTGCCAGCAGCTTAAAACAGACGGGAATCTACGAGCAGTACTTC. It codes for CASSLKQTGIYEQYF.

This clonotype was found many times. The chain uses TRBV10-3 and TRBJ1-2, with D possibly being TRBD1 (5 bases). There are 14 residues in the CDR3. Germline CDR1 is ENHRY and CDR2 is SYGVKD. The CDR3 bases are TGTGCAACCCATGGGGGTGCGTCTAACTATGGCTACACCTTC. It codes for CATHGGASNYGYTF.

The chain uses TRBV7-9 and TRBJ1-4; TRBD1 matches at 8 bases. The trim removed 1 base at V and 6 bases at J, leaving 4 bases unmatched. In germline, CDR1 is SEHNR, CDR2 FQNEAQ (reference sequence). The CDR3 extends over 15 amino acids. CDR3 region: CASSLGQGRHEKLFF. The CDR3 DNA follows: TGTGCCAGCAGCTTAGGACAGGGGCGGCATGAAAAACTGTTTTTT.

This clonotype was recorded many times. V gene TRBV11-3 combines with J gene TRBJ2-1, with D unresolved. CDR3 length: 15 residues. Trimming cost V 4 bases and J 0 bases, with 10 bases left between them. Per the germline V gene, CDR1 is SGHNT and CDR2 is YENEEA. Here the CDR3 DNA reads TGTGCCAGCAGCTCCTCCATTAGCTCCTACAATGAGCAGTTCTTC. This codes for CASSSSISSYNEQFF.

In its sample, this clonotype was seen many times. The chain's CDR3 is CASSEDRGPSPLHF. CDR3 bases: TGTGCCAGCAGTGAGGACAGGGGGCCTTCACCCCTCCACTTT. J is TRBJ1-6 and V is TRBV2; 11 bases are shared with TRBD1. Germline CDR1 SNHLY, CDR2 FYNNEI. There are 14 residues in the CDR3. Unmatched junction bases numbered 1, after V lost 3 bases and J lost 9 bases.

This clonotype was observed at least ten times. The V call is TRBV5-1, the J call TRBJ2-1, with 7 nucleotides matching TRBD1. Per the germline V gene, CDR1 is SGHRS and CDR2 is YFSETQ. The CDR3 is 17 residues long. Losses at the gene ends were 3 bases for V and 7 bases for J; bases not matched to a gene: 16. CDR3 DNA: TGCGCCAGCAGCTCCAAATTAGACAGGGCATTGGGGAATGAGCAGTTCTTC. Encoded protein: CASSSKLDRALGNEQFF.

This clonotype was seen many times. The rearrangement links TRBV7-2 to TRBJ1-4; D is ambiguous. The germline V gene encodes CDR1 SGHTA and CDR2 FQGNSA. V was shortened by 3 bases and J by 7 bases, with 12 bases between the two germline ends. This CDR3 comprises 14 residues. The chain's CDR3 is CASSFYSAGEKLFF. The DNA of the CDR3 is TGTGCCAGCAGCTTTTACTCAGCAGGTGAAAAACTGTTTTTT. Full variable domain (missing parts from reference TRBV7-2 and TRBJ1-4): GAGVSQSPSNKVTEKGKDVELRCDPISGHTALYWYRQSLGQGLEFLIYFQGNSAPDKSGLPSDRFSAERTGGSVSTLTIQRTQQEDSAVYLCASSFYSAGEKLFFGSGTQLSVL.

This clonotype was recorded many times. The V call is TRBV7-2, the J call TRBJ2-1; maybe TRBD2 (7 bases). The CDR3 has 20 residues. CDR1 SGHTA and CDR2 FQGNSA come from the germline V gene. Trimming removed 3 bases from V and 7 bases from J, with 31 bases in between. This CDR3 reads CASSFPPPDRTSRTRNEQFF. The CDR3 DNA is TGTGCCAGCAGCTTCCCCCCCCCGGACAGAACCTCCCGGACTAGGAATGAGCAGTTCTTC.

This clonotype was counted at least ten times. The chain links TRBV20-1 to TRBJ1-6; weak D call: TRBD1 (5 bases). In germline, CDR1 is DFQATT, CDR2 SNEGSKA (reference sequence). The CDR3 is 13 amino acids. V was cut by 4 bases and J by 14 bases, with 18 bases left in between. CDR3 region: CSATGRVWEALHF. CDR3 coding DNA: TGCAGTGCTACGGGCAGGGTTTGGGAAGCCCTCCACTTT.

This clonotype was detected many times. The chain carries TRBV20-1 and TRBJ2-1, with TRBD2 matching 9 bases. Looked up from germline, CDR1 is DFQATT and CDR2 is SNEGSKA (reference sequence). The CDR3 has 14 residues. V lost 5 bases, J lost 0 bases, and 2 bases stayed unmatched. CDR3 region: CSADSGSSYNEQFF. The CDR3 nucleotides are TGCAGTGCTGATAGCGGGAGCTCCTACAATGAGCAGTTCTTC.

The sample holds many counts of this clonotype. The genes are TRBV7-9 and TRBJ1-1, with unresolved D. Trimming took off 8 bases at V and 3 bases at J, with 10 bases between the two ends. Germline V gene data show CDR1 as SEHNR and CDR2 as FQNEAQ (reference sequence). The CDR3 has 12 amino acids. For the CDR3, the DNA is TGTGCCAGCTCGAGACGGGACACTGAAGCTTTCTTT. The encoded protein is CASSRRDTEAFF.

The chain carries TRBV10-3 and TRBJ2-3; 12 bases are a match to TRBD2. The CDR3 loop spans 20 amino acids. Germline CDR1 reads ENHRY; CDR2 reads SYGVKD. Trimming removed 5 bases from V and 6 bases from J; junction bases left unmatched: 21. CDR3 amino acids: CAISRPSSGRARAPSDTQYF. The CDR3 DNA is TGTGCCATCAGTCGGCCGTCTAGCGGGAGGGCCAGGGCCCCGTCTGATACGCAGTATTTT.

This clonotype was seen many times. This chain uses TRBV11-3 with TRBJ2-1; 12 nucleotides match TRBD2. Germline trimming cut 1 base from V and 6 bases from J; bases unmatched to any gene: 4. CDR1 and CDR2 from the germline V gene are SGHNT and YENEEA. This CDR3 has 16 residues. In DNA, the CDR3 is TGTGCCAGCAGCTTAGGTCTAGCGGGAGGGTCCAATGAGCAGTTCTTC. As protein: CASSLGLAGGSNEQFF.

The gene calls are TRBV3-1 and TRBJ1-4; D gene uncertain. With 2 bases removed from V and 7 bases from J, the gap between germline ends came to 11 bases. Germline values: CDR1 LGHDT, CDR2 YNNKEL (reference sequence). The CDR3 runs 14 residues. In DNA, the CDR3 is TGTGCCAGCAGCCAAAGTGGAGATATTGAAAAACTGTTTTTT. Amino acids: CASSQSGDIEKLFF.

On this clonotype: A read error may be the cause here, since a much bigger clone is one base away. J is TRBJ2-7 and V is TRBV6-4; 10 bases align to TRBD1. Germline V gives CDR1 MRHNA, CDR2 SNTAGT. The CDR3 has 17 residues. As DNA, the CDR3 is TGTGCCAGCAGTTACTCACTGGAGACAGGGGGCTTGCACGAGCAGTACTTC. Amino acids: CASSYSLETGGLHEQYF.

This clonotype came up a few times. A read error may account for a junction end that differs from germline. The rearrangement joins TRBV7-9 to TRBJ1-1, with D unresolved. CDR3 length: 13 amino acids. Looked up from germline, CDR1 is SEHNR and CDR2 is FQNEAQ (reference sequence). The CDR3 nucleotides read TGTGCCAGCAGCTCGACACAGAACACTGAAACTTTCTTT. Its translation: CASSSTQNTETFF.